This T cell receptor beta chain was identified during a study of T cell repertoires in cytomegalovirus infection (dated by TCRdb to between 2018 and 2021). Background on the whole study: The HLA type of each donor mattered for the analysis, because public TCR beta signatures pointed to carriage of CMV infection along with the matching HLA type.

The germline V end is reduced by 5 bases and the J end by 7 bases; junction bases left unmatched: 5. From the cysteine up to the phenylalanine, the CDR3 has a length of 16 residues. The only DNA kept is the CDR3, 48 bases in frame from the first base. Taken from the germline V gene, the CDR1 and CDR2 loops are SGHTA and FQGNSA. Broad study findings and their caveats: In both this cohort and an independent cohort of some 370 donors, the cumulative frequency of public TCR beta family members distinguished carriers of CMV infection plus the relevant HLA type. The ex vivo response was dominated by HLA-C-restricted CMV-specific TCR beta clonotypes, and the single most frequent clonotype in two of eight donors was supplied by these HLA-C-restricted clonotypes.

At least ten counts were recorded for this clonotype. Its antigen has not been determined. Nothing much larger sits one base from this clone, and base qualities are not available. Sequencing used an Illumina HiSeq 1500. The public sequencing data were trimmed at Q25 with fastp and processed into clonotypes with MiXCR by TCRdb, which kept only in-frame beta chains. Entries that share a CDR3 protein sequence are merged under the most common genes and DNA. The sample table contains hundreds of thousands of distinct CDR3 sequences; only one count was recorded for roughly a tenth of them. Jointly, the top ten make up around 2.5% of the sample.

This receptor was obtained from a human donor in good health (CMV status not recorded). Some clones in this sample may be carry-over from other donors' samples. The specimen sequenced was PBMCs. The chain is assembled from TRBV7-2 and TRBJ2-1; the junction holds 16 bases that match TRBD2. The DNA sequence is as follows: TGTGCCAGCAGCGCGGGACTAGCGGGGGGGAATAATGAGCAGTTCTTC. It translates as CASSAGLAGGNNEQFF.